Below are 21 T cell receptor beta chains sequenced from a single sample in a study of T cells after yellow fever vaccination. Via MiXCR, TCRdb re-called the 5' RACE reads, giving one row per CDR3 protein. The data hold 450,000 to 600,000 distinct CDR3 sequences, with roughly 13% observed a single time. This specimen was PBMCs, taken on the day of the yellow fever booster vaccination. The receptor source for this set is a man aged 25-40 years who received the YFV17D yellow fever vaccine.

This chain links TRBV7-2 with TRBJ2-3; D gene ambiguous. The V end was cut by 5 bases, the J end by 5 bases, with 8 bases between. The CDR3 covers 12 residues. Germline CDR1 is SGHTA and CDR2 is FQGNSA. CDR3 nucleotide sequence: TGTGCCAGCAGCCCTTACGAAGATACGCAGTATTTT. Encoded protein: CASSPYEDTQYF.

The DNA of the CDR3 is TGTGCCAGCAGTTACGGGGCGGGAAGACCAGACGGGGAGCTGTTTTTT. It specifies CASSYGAGRPDGELFF. This sequence joins TRBV6-2 or TRBV6-3 and TRBJ2-2; D might be TRBD2 (6 bases). The V and J ends lost 2 bases and 7 bases respectively, with 17 bases between them. This CDR3 spans 16 amino acids. Germline V gene lookup returns CDR1 MNHEY and CDR2 SVGEGT.

This clonotype was detected only a few times. The J gene is TRBJ1-1, the V gene TRBV30, with 7 bases that match TRBD1. CDR3 length: 11 residues. Trimming took 2 bases from V and 7 from J; bases not matched to a gene: 1. Germline CDR1 GTSNPN, CDR2 SVGIG (reference sequence). The CDR3: CAWSWDSEAFF. Here the CDR3 DNA reads TGTGCCTGGAGTTGGGACAGTGAAGCTTTCTTT.

The CDR3 region is CASSYTGTKYEQYF. The DNA of the CDR3 is TGTGCCAGCAGCTACACCGGGACAAAATACGAGCAGTACTTC. The chain employs TRBV5-6 and TRBJ2-7; D is perhaps TRBD1 (6 bases). The CDR3 has 14 amino acids. Germline V lookup: CDR1 SGHDT, CDR2 YYEEEE. The V end was cut by 3 bases, the J end by 4 bases, with 14 bases between. The full variable domain, its missing parts supplied by reference TRBV5-6 and TRBJ2-7, is DAGVTQSPTHLIKTRGQQVTLRCSPKSGHDTVSWYQQALGQGPQFIFQYYEEEERQRGNFPDRFSGHQFPNYSSELNVNALLLGDSALYLCASSYTGTKYEQYFGPGTRLTVT.

J is TRBJ2-4 and V is TRBV11-2; D remains unclear. Germline assignment: CDR1 SGHAT and CDR2 FQNNGV. This CDR3 region has 13 residues. Trimming cost V 6 bases and J 0 bases, with 6 bases left between them. The CDR3 nucleotides are TGTGCCAGCAGGGAGATAGCCAAAAACATTCAGTACTTC. Residues: CASREIAKNIQYF.

This clonotype has a handful of counts. The chain has TRBV27 and TRBJ1-2, with 9 bases that match TRBD1. In germline, CDR1 is MNHEY, CDR2 SMNVEV (reference sequence). CDR3 size: 15 residues. V was pared by 6 bases and J by 2 bases, with 7 bases of the junction left unmatched. The chain's CDR3 is CASSRGTGLNYGYTF. CDR3 coding DNA: TGTGCCAGCAGCCGCGGGACAGGGTTAAACTATGGCTACACCTTC.

The chain recombines TRBV20-1 with TRBJ2-3; TRBD2 aligns across 8 bases. V dropped 5 bases and J dropped 3; count of bases not matched to a gene: 7. Germline loops: CDR1 DFQATT, CDR2 SNEGSKA (reference sequence). The CDR3 is 14 residues long. The CDR3 DNA reads TGCAGTGCTGGCTTGGGACTAGGGACAGATACGCAGTATTTT. The encoded protein is CSAGLGLGTDTQYF.

This clonotype was counted between two and nine times. The gene calls are TRBV18 and TRBJ1-1; 8 bases agree with TRBD1. Looked up from germline, CDR1 is KGHSH and CDR2 is LQKENI. The CDR3 consists of 15 residues. The V segment lost 0 bases and the J segment 4 bases; nucleotides outside the gene matches: 4. The DNA of the CDR3 is TGTGCCAGCTCACCACCGCAGGGGGCAGTCACTGAAGCTTTCTTT. It specifies CASSPPQGAVTEAFF.

This sequence joins TRBV27 and TRBJ2-7; 13 bases line up with TRBD2. Looked up from germline, CDR1 is MNHEY and CDR2 is SMNVEV (reference sequence). The CDR3 consists of 19 residues. Unmatched junction bases numbered 17, after V lost 7 bases and J lost 2 bases. The CDR3 spells CASTNRVLRLAGGTYEQYF. DNA for the CDR3: TGTGCCAGCACCAACCGCGTACTGCGACTAGCGGGAGGTACCTACGAGCAGTACTTC.

The chain links TRBV29-1 to TRBJ2-2, with TRBD2 matching over 10 bases. CDR1 and CDR2 from the germline V gene are SQVTM and ANQGSEA. The junction had 14 bases not matched to a gene; V was cut back by 0 bases and J by 7 bases. This CDR3 has 18 residues. The CDR3, as DNA: TGCAGCGTTGAAGATCCGGCAGGGCAAGGACTAGCGGACGGGGAGCTGTTTTTT. Its protein is CSVEDPAGQGLADGELFF.

This clonotype was recorded at least ten times. V gene TRBV5-1 combines with J gene TRBJ2-3; D is ambiguous. The V end was cut by 0 bases, the J end by 2 bases, with 7 bases between. Germline V gene lookup returns CDR1 SGHRS and CDR2 YFSETQ. This CDR3 region has 14 residues. The CDR3 reads CASSLEGNTDTQYF. For the CDR3, the DNA is TGCGCCAGCAGCTTGGAAGGGAACACAGATACGCAGTATTTT.

This chain uses TRBV4-2 with TRBJ2-1, with D tentatively TRBD1 or TRBD2 (5 bases each). Germline lookup yields CDR1 LGHNA and CDR2 YNFKEQ. Trimming removed 4 bases at V and 7 bases at J, with 20 bases between. The CDR3 covers 16 residues. CDR3 region: CASSRSGAGVNNEQFF. The CDR3 region has the DNA TGTGCCAGCAGCCGATCCGGGGCGGGTGTAAATAATGAGCAGTTCTTC.

This clonotype has a handful of counts. The rearrangement links TRBV29-1 to TRBJ2-1, with unresolved D. The CDR3 consists of 14 residues. Trimming removed 3 bases at V and 0 bases at J, with 9 bases between. From germline, CDR1 is SQVTM and CDR2 ANQGSEA. The CDR3 DNA reads TGCAGCGTTGAGATTCTAGTCTCCTACAATGAGCAGTTCTTC. This codes for CSVEILVSYNEQFF.

This chain uses TRBV10-3 with TRBJ1-4, with 9 bases identical to TRBD1. Germline V gene lookup returns CDR1 ENHRY and CDR2 SYGVKD. This CDR3 is 17 amino acids long. Unmatched junction bases numbered 15, after V lost 6 bases and J lost 7 bases. CDR3 sequence (DNA): TGTGCCATCAGCGAAGGAACAGGGGGCGCATCAGGTGAAAAACTGTTTTTT. Translating gives CAISEGTGGASGEKLFF.

This rearrangement joins TRBV7-6 to TRBJ2-5; D is ambiguous. Trimming left V 0 bases short and J 2 bases short, with 10 bases between. From germline, CDR1 is SGHVS and CDR2 FNYEAQ. This CDR3 has 15 residues. The CDR3 nucleotides read TGTGCCAGCAGCTTAGCCTTCGGGTTTCAAGAGACCCAGTACTTC. It translates to CASSLAFGFQETQYF.

This clonotype was observed a handful of times. V and J are TRBV4-3 and TRBJ2-1; perhaps TRBD2 as D (6 bases). V lost 0 bases to trimming and J lost 8 bases, with 8 bases between them. In germline, CDR1 is LGHNA, CDR2 YSLEER. The CDR3 loop spans 13 amino acids. In DNA, the CDR3 is TGCGCCAGCAGCCAAGAGGCGGGATATGAGCAGTTCTTC. Amino acids: CASSQEAGYEQFF.

This clonotype showed up just a few times. The genes are TRBV10-3 and TRBJ2-7, with 10 bases that match TRBD2. CDR3 length: 14 amino acids. Germline CDR1 ENHRY, CDR2 SYGVKD. The V and J ends lost 6 bases and 2 bases, in that order; junction bases with no gene match: 4. CDR3 DNA: TGTGCCATCAGAGTAGCGGGAGGCCCCTACGAGCAGTACTTC. Translated: CAIRVAGGPYEQYF.

The chain links TRBV20-1 to TRBJ2-5; D unresolved. The ends were cut back, 6 bases at V and 4 bases at J, with 18 bases in the middle. The CDR3 length is 14 residues. The germline V gene encodes CDR1 DFQATT and CDR2 SNEGSKA (reference sequence). CDR3 nucleotides: TGCAGTGCCCAAGGAAGGGATATCGGAGAGACCCAGTACTTC. It translates to CSAQGRDIGETQYF.

This chain uses TRBV7-2 with TRBJ2-7, with 10 positions matching TRBD2. Germline V lookup: CDR1 SGHTA, CDR2 FQGNSA. The CDR3 sequence is 16 residues long. The ends lost 2 bases at V and 1 base at J; junction bases unmatched: 5. The CDR3: CASSLLTSGSSYEQYF. DNA of the CDR3: TGTGCCAGCAGCTTATTGACTAGCGGGTCTTCCTACGAGCAGTACTTC.

This clonotype showed up just a few times. The chain joins TRBV5-5 to TRBJ2-4, with TRBD2 as a possible D gene (5 bases). Germline V gives CDR1 SGHKS, CDR2 YYEKEE (reference sequence). The V and J ends lost 7 bases and 2 bases respectively, with 19 bases between them. The CDR3 sequence is 16 residues long. CDR3 in DNA: TGTGCCAGCTCGGTAGCGAAGGGAACAACCAAAAACATTCAGTACTTC. Protein sequence: CASSVAKGTTKNIQYF.

The CDR3 DNA is TGTGCCAGCAGCTTTAAAAGGGGGAGCTCCTACGAGCAGTACTTC. This codes for CASSFKRGSSYEQYF. V and J are TRBV7-2 and TRBJ2-7; a possible D gene is TRBD1 (6 bases). The CDR3 is made up of 15 amino acids. V lost 3 bases and J lost 0, with 12 bases in between. Germline CDR1 SGHTA, CDR2 FQGNSA.